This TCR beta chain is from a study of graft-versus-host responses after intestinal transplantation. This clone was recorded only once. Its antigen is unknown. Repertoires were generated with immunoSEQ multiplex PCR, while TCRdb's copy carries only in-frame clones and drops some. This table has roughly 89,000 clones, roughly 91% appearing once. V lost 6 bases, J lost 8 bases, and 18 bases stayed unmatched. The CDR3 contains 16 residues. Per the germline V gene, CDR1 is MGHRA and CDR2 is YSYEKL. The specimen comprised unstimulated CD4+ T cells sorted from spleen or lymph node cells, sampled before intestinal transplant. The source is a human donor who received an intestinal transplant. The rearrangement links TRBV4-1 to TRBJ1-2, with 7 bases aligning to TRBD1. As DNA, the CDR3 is TGCGCCAGCAGTCGCGGGACAGTCCTTCATAGTGTAGGCTACACCTTC. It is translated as CASSRGTVLHSVGYTF.